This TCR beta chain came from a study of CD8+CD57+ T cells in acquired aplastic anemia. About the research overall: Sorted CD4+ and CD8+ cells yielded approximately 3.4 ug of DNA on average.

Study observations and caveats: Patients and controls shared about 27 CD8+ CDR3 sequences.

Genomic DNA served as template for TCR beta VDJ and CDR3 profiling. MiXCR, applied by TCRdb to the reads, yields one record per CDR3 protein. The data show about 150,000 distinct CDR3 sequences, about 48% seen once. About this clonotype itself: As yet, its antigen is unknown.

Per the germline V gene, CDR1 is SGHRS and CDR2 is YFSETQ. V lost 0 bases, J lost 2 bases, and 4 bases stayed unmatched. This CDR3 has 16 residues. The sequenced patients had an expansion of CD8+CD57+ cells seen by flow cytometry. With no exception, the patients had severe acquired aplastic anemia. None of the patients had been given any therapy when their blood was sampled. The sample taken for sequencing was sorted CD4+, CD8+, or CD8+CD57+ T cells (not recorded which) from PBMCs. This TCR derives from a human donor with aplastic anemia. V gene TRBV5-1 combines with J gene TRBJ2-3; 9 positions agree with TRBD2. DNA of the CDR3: TGCGCCAGCAGCTTGGTAGCGGGGGCTCTCACAGATACGCAGTATTTT. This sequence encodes CASSLVAGALTDTQYF.